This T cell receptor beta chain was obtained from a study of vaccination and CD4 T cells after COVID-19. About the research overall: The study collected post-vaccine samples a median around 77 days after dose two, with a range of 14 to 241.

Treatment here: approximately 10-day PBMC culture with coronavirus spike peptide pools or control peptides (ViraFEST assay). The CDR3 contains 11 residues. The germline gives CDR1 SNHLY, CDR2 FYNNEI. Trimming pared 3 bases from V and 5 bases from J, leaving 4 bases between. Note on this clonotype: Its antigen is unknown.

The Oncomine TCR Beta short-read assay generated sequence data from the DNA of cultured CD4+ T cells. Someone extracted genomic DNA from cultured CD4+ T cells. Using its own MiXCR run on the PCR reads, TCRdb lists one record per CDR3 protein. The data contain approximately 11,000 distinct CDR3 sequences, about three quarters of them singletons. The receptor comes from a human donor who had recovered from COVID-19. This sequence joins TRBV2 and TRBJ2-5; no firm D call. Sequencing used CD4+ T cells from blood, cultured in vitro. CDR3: CASSERETQYF. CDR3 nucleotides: TGTGCCAGCAGTGAGAGGGAGACCCAGTACTTC.